Each of the 17 T cell receptor beta chains below was sequenced from the same sample in a study of neoadjuvant anti-PD-1 for oral cavity cancer. Clones were sequenced by immunoSEQ multiplex PCR, and TCRdb holds only the in-frame ones, with some missing. The sample includes 30,000 to 35,000 clones, around 87% of them seen just once. Specimen: PBMCs, collected before nivolumab (anti-PD-1) treatment. The receptors stem from a person aged 35-79 years with oral cavity squamous cell carcinoma.

This clone was counted a single time. The V call is TRBV6-5, the J call TRBJ2-6; possibly TRBD1 for D (6 bases). Germline assignment: CDR1 MNHEY and CDR2 SVGAGI. The CDR3 spans 12 residues. Trimming stripped 4 bases from V and 16 bases from J, with 14 bases between. The CDR3 loop reads CASSSAGQKLTF. The CDR3 DNA is TGTGCCAGCAGTTCCGCCGGACAGAAGCTGACTTTC.

The DNA for the CDR3 is TGTGCCAGCAGCTGGGACCGCAATCAGCCCCAGCATTTT. The encoded protein is CASSWDRNQPQHF. The chain links TRBV27 to TRBJ1-5; weak D call: TRBD1 (5 bases). The germline gives CDR1 MNHEY, CDR2 SMNVEV (reference sequence). V lost 6 bases and J lost 2, with 8 bases in between. The CDR3 totals 13 residues.

This clone occurred a few times. The chain is built from TRBV11-2 and TRBJ2-7; the D gene is possibly TRBD2 (6 bases). This CDR3 is 14 amino acids long. Looked up from germline, CDR1 is SGHAT and CDR2 is FQNNGV. V was clipped by 4 bases and J by 2 bases, with 12 bases between them. This chain's CDR3 is CASSSLAFAYEQYF. CDR3 coding DNA: TGTGCCAGCAGCTCCCTAGCGTTCGCCTACGAGCAGTACTTC.

This clone appeared once. The chain recombines TRBV5-4 with TRBJ2-1; perhaps D is TRBD1 or TRBD2 (5 bases each). The V gene lost 5 bases and the J gene lost 4 bases, with 19 bases spanning the gap. CDR1 SGHNT and CDR2 YYREEE come from the germline V gene (reference sequence). The CDR3 length is 16 residues. CDR3 coding DNA: TGTGCCAGCAGGGGGACGGGCCTGGCCCAATACAATGAGCAGTTCTTC. Translated, it gives CASRGTGLAQYNEQFF.

This chain connects TRBV5-8 to TRBJ2-2; D is possibly TRBD2 (6 bases). The CDR3 sequence is 15 residues long. The ends were cut back, 0 bases at V and 5 bases at J, with 11 bases in the middle. Germline-derived CDR1 and CDR2 are SGHTS and YDEGEE. For the CDR3, the DNA is TGTGCCAGCAGCTTGGCCTTACGGGGGACCGGGGAGCTGTTTTTT. Residues: CASSLALRGTGELFF.

This sequence joins TRBV7-9 and TRBJ2-5, with 9 bases lining up with TRBD1. CDR3 length: 15 amino acids. The V and J ends lost 5 bases and 4 bases, in that order; junction bases with no gene match: 8. CDR1 SEHNR and CDR2 FQNEAQ come from the germline V gene (reference sequence). The CDR3 nucleotides read TGTGCCAGCAGCCTGAGACAGGGGGTAGGAGAGACCCAGTACTTC. It codes for CASSLRQGVGETQYF.

This chain joins TRBV2 and TRBJ2-1; 14 nucleotides line up with TRBD2. With 7 bases clipped from V and 4 bases from J, the junction kept 6 bases outside the gene matches. Germline CDR1 reads SNHLY; CDR2 reads FYNNEI. The CDR3 contains 16 residues. The CDR3 protein is CASTQRLAGGYNEQFF. The CDR3 DNA reads TGTGCCAGCACCCAGAGACTAGCGGGGGGGTACAATGAGCAGTTCTTC.

V and J are TRBV7-2 and TRBJ1-2, with no clear D. Per germline, CDR1 SGHTA and CDR2 FQGNSA. The CDR3 has 13 residues. The V gene lost 7 bases and the J gene lost 2 bases, with 11 bases spanning the gap. This CDR3 reads CASIPGPNYGYTF. The CDR3 DNA sequence: TGTGCCAGCATCCCAGGACCGAACTATGGCTACACCTTC. The complete variable domain, with remaining parts taken from reference TRBV7-2 and TRBJ1-2, reads GAGVSQSPSNKVTEKGKDVELRCDPISGHTALYWYRQSLGQGLEFLIYFQGNSAPDKSGLPSDRFSAERTGGSVSTLTIQRTQQEDSAVYLCASIPGPNYGYTFGSGTRLTVV.

This clone appeared once. The chain combines TRBV4-3 with TRBJ1-1; D unresolved. Germline V lookup: CDR1 LGHNA, CDR2 YSLEER. This CDR3 contains 15 residues. The ends were cut back, 1 base at V and 2 bases at J, with 11 bases in the middle. CDR3: CASSQGRHRNTEAFF. For the CDR3, the DNA is TGCGCCAGCAGCCAAGGGCGGCACCGTAACACTGAAGCTTTCTTT.

V gene TRBV5-7 combines with J gene TRBJ1-5; D possibly corresponds to TRBD1 (5 bases). TRBV5-7 is assigned to the ORF class and has an uncertain function. Trimming stripped 4 bases from V and 4 bases from J, with 15 bases between. CDR3 length: 15 residues. Here the CDR3 reads CASSRGGFGNQPQHF. CDR3 DNA: TGTGCCAGCAGCCGGGGGGGGTTCGGGAATCAGCCCCAGCATTTT.

V is TRBV6-5 and J is TRBJ2-7; 7 bases fit TRBD1. This CDR3 is 15 amino acids long. The J segment lost 4 bases and the V segment lost 5 bases, leaving 11 bases of the junction unmatched. Germline CDR1 is MNHEY and CDR2 is SVGAGI. The CDR3 spells CASSQTSTGQYEQYF. CDR3 in DNA: TGTGCCAGCAGTCAAACTTCGACAGGGCAGTACGAGCAGTACTTC.

The chain combines TRBV5-1 with TRBJ2-2; D is undetermined. The length of the CDR3 is 15 residues. The germline V gene has CDR1 SGHRS and CDR2 YFSETQ. V was pared by 0 bases and J by 5 bases, with 11 bases between. The DNA for the CDR3 is TGCGCCAGCAGCTTGGTGGCAGCTCGGACCGGGGAGCTGTTTTTT. It encodes CASSLVAARTGELFF.

This clone has more than one count but fewer than ten. The chain carries TRBV10-3 and TRBJ1-2; D remains unclear. Germline V gene lookup returns CDR1 ENHRY and CDR2 SYGVKD. The CDR3 sequence is 11 residues long. Trimming removed 3 bases from V and 4 bases from J, with 3 bases in between. CDR3 nucleotides: TGTGCCATCAGTGACAGCTATGGCTACACCTTC. Protein: CAISDSYGYTF.

The chain is built from TRBV28 and TRBJ1-5; D is unclear. The CDR3 covers 16 residues. The V end lost 5 bases, the J end lost 4 bases, and 18 bases lay between the germline ends. CDR1 and CDR2 (germline): MDHEN, SYDVKM. The CDR3 bases are TGTGCCAGCAGTCTCAGCCTAGGACGGGTTAATCAGCCCCAGCATTTT. Translated: CASSLSLGRVNQPQHF.

V gene TRBV7-9 combines with J gene TRBJ2-5; D remains ambiguous. Germline CDR1 reads SEHNR; CDR2 reads FQNEAQ (reference sequence). Trimming took off 5 bases at V and 2 bases at J, with 15 bases between the two ends. The CDR3 spans 15 residues. In DNA form, the CDR3 reads TGTGCCAGCAGCCAACGCCGAGGCCGGCAAGAGACCCAGTACTTC. Its protein is CASSQRRGRQETQYF.

The chain combines TRBV5-4 with TRBJ1-2; D remains unclear. This CDR3 comprises 15 residues. CDR1 and CDR2 (germline): SGHNT, YYREEE (reference sequence). Between the trimmed V and J ends, which lost 4 bases and 7 bases, there was a span of 20 bases. The CDR3 bases are TGTGCCAGCAGCCCCGGGCGGGGAGGGCTGGTTGGCTACACCTTC. It translates to CASSPGRGGLVGYTF. The full variable domain, in which reference TRBV5-4 and TRBJ1-2 provide the parts outside the CDR3, is ETGVTQSPTHLIKTRGQQVTLRCSSQSGHNTVSWYQQALGQGPQFIFQYYREEENGRGNFPPRFSGLQFPNYSSELNVNALELDDSALYLCASSPGRGGLVGYTFGSGTRLTVV.

The chain uses TRBV7-9 and TRBJ1-1, with 8 nucleotides matching TRBD1. Germline loops: CDR1 SEHNR, CDR2 FQNEAQ (reference sequence). J was trimmed by 9 bases and V by 5 bases; bases with no gene match: 8. This CDR3 contains 13 residues. CDR3 nucleotide sequence: TGTGCCAGCAGCCTTGGACAGGGCGGGAAAGCTTTCTTT. It encodes CASSLGQGGKAFF. The whole variable domain, filled in from reference TRBV7-9 and TRBJ1-1, reads DTGVSQNPRHKITKRGQNVTFRCDPISEHNRLYWYRQTLGQGPEFLTYFQNEAQLEKSRLLSDRFSAERPKGSFSTLEIQRTEQGDSAMYLCASSLGQGGKAFFGQGTRLTVV.